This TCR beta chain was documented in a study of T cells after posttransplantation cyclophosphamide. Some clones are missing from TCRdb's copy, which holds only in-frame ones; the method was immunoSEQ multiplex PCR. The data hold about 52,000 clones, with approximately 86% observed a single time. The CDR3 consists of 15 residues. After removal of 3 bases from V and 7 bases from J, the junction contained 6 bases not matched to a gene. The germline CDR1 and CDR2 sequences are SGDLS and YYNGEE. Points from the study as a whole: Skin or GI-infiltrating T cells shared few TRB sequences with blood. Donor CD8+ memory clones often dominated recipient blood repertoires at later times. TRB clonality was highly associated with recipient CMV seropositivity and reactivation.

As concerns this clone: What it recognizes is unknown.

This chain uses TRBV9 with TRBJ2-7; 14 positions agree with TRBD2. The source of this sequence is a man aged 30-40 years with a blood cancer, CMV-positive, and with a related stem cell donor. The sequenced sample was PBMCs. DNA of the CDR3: TGTGCCAGCAGCGGAGGGACTAGCGGGAGTAGAGAGCAGTACTTC. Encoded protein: CASSGGTSGSREQYF. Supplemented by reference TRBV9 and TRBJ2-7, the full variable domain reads DSGVTQTPKHLITATGQRVTLRCSPRSGDLSVYWYQQSLDQGLQFLIQYYNGEERAKGNILERFSAQQFPDLHSELNLSSLELGDSALYFCASSGGTSGSREQYFGPGTRLTVT.